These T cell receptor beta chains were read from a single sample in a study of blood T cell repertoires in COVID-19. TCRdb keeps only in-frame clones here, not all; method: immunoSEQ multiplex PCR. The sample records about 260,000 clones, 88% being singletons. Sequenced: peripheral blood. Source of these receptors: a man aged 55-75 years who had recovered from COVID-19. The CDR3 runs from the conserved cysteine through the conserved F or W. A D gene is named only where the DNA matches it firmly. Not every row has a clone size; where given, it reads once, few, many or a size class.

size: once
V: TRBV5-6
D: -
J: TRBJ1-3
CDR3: CASSNRWGGALKSGNTIYF
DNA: TGTGCCAGCAGCAACCGGTGGGGGGGCGCCCTGAAGTCTGGAAACACCATATATTTT

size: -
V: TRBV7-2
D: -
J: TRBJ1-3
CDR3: CASSQQGSSGNTIYF
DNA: TGTGCCAGCAGCCAACAGGGAAGCTCTGGAAACACCATATATTTT

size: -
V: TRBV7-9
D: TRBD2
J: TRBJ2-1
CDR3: CASSSYSGGATDEQFF
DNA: TGTGCCAGCAGCTCCTATAGCGGGGGGGCCACGGATGAGCAGTTCTTC

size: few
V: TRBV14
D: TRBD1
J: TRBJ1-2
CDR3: CASSRAGGAGGYTF
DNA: TGTGCCAGCAGCCGAGCAGGGGGCGCGGGTGGCTACACCTTC

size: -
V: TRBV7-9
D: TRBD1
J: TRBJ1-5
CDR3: CASTTGENQPQHF
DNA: TGTGCCAGCACCACAGGGGAAAATCAGCCCCAGCATTTT

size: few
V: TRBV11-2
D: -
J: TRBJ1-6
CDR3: CASSLGGGLRALHF
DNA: TGTGCCAGCAGCTTGGGCGGAGGCCTTAGAGCCCTCCACTTT

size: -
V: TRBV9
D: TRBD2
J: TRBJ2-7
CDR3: CASSVGTSGGLEQYF
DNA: TGTGCCAGCAGCGTGGGGACTAGCGGGGGGCTTGAGCAGTACTTC

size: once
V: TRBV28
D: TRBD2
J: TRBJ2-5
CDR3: CASISSGGVKTQYF
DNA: TGTGCCAGCATTTCTAGCGGGGGCGTAAAGACCCAGTACTTC

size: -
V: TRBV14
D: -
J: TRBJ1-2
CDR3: CASSQGDITNYGYTF
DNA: TGTGCCAGCAGCCAAGGGGACATAACTAACTATGGCTACACCTTC

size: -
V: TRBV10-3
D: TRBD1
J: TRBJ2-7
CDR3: CATEARDREDEQYF
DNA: TGTGCCACCGAAGCCCGGGACAGGGAAGACGAGCAGTACTTC

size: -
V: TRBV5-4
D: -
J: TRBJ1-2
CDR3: CASSLAGGIRGGYTF
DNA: TGTGCCAGCAGCTTGGCGGGGGGCATCAGAGGTGGCTACACCTTC

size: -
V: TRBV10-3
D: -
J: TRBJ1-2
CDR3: CAISLMDSDYGYTF
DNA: TGTGCCATCAGTCTCATGGACAGCGACTATGGCTACACCTTC

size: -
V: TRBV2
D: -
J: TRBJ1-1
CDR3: CASSSQGVGTEAFF
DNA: TGTGCCAGCAGCTCACAGGGCGTAGGCACTGAAGCTTTCTTT

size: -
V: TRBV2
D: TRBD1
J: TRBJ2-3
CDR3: CASGDRGRTDTQYF
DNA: TGTGCCAGCGGGGACAGGGGTAGGACAGATACGCAGTATTTT

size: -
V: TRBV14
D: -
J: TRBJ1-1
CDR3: CASSTQGTTEAFF
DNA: TGTGCCAGCAGCACCCAGGGAACCACTGAAGCTTTCTTT

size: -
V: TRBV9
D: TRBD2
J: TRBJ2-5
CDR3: CASSVGGLAGDQETQYF
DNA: TGTGCCAGCAGCGTAGGGGGACTAGCGGGGGACCAAGAGACCCAGTACTTC

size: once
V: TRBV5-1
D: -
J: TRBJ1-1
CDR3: CASTKNGGGQGEAFF
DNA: TGCGCCAGCACTAAAAACGGGGGTGGGCAGGGTGAAGCTTTCTTT

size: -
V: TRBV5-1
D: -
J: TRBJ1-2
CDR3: CASSLRGNYGYTF
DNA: TGCGCCAGCAGCTTGAGGGGGAACTATGGCTACACCTTC

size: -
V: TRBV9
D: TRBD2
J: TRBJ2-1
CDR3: CASSVEGGGAGNEQFF
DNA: TGTGCCAGCAGCGTAGAGGGCGGGGGGGCTGGTAATGAGCAGTTCTTC

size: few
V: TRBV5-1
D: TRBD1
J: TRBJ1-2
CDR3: CASSLLHGTANYGYTF
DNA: TGCGCCAGCAGCTTATTGCACGGGACAGCTAACTATGGCTACACCTTC

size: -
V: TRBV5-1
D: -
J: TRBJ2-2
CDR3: CASSFGLQAPVTGELFF
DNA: TGCGCCAGCAGCTTCGGCCTTCAGGCGCCGGTCACCGGGGAGCTGTTTTTT

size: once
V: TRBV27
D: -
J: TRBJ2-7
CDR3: CASSLRPQVTYEQYF
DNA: TGTGCCAGCAGTTTAAGGCCCCAGGTTACCTACGAGCAGTACTTC

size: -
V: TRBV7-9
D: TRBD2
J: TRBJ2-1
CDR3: CASGGAYNEQFF
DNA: TGTGCCAGCGGGGGGGCCTACAATGAGCAGTTCTTC

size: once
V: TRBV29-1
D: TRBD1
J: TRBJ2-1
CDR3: CSVGRTGAYNEQFF
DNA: TGCAGCGTCGGTCGGACAGGCGCCTACAATGAGCAGTTCTTC

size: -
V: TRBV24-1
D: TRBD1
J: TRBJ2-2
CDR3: CATSAGGEGELFF
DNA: TGTGCCACCAGCGCAGGGGGCGAAGGGGAGCTGTTTTTT

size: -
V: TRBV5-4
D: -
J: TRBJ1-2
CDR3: CASSPGPGGGFNYGYTF
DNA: TGTGCCAGCAGCCCGGGGCCGGGGGGAGGGTTTAACTATGGCTACACCTTC

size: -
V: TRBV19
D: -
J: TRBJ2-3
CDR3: CASSTSRDSLFVDTQYF
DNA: TGTGCCAGTAGTACAAGCCGGGACTCTCTCTTTGTCGATACGCAGTATTTT